This entry lists 7 T cell receptor beta chains sequenced from one sample in a study of radiotherapy plus CTLA-4 blockade in lung cancer. Assay: immunoSEQ multiplex PCR; the TCRdb copy retains only in-frame clones and omits some. The sample gives fewer than 65,000 clones, roughly 80% of which show up once; around 8.8% is in the top ten. Sequenced here: peripheral blood, sampled from a patient treated with radiotherapy plus ipilimumab. The receptors come from a human donor with non-small cell lung cancer who had a complete response to radiotherapy plus ipilimumab.

J is TRBJ2-7 and V is TRBV7-2; 8 nucleotides agree with TRBD2. This CDR3 region has 14 residues. With V trimmed by 5 bases and J by 2 bases, 5 bases remained unmatched. From germline, CDR1 is SGHTA and CDR2 FQGNSA. Here the CDR3 DNA reads TGTGCCAGCAGCACGAGCGGGGGCCCCTACGAGCAGTACTTC. It codes for CASSTSGGPYEQYF.

V and J are TRBV10-2 and TRBJ2-1, with D perhaps TRBD1 (5 bases). Germline V lookup: CDR1 WSHSY, CDR2 SAAADI. This CDR3 is built from 14 residues. Trimming shortened V by 6 bases and J by 4 bases, and 13 bases separated the two germline ends. CDR3 residues: CASSSGPFYNEQFF. In DNA form, the CDR3 reads TGCGCCAGCAGCTCAGGGCCCTTTTACAATGAGCAGTTCTTC.

The chain employs TRBV28 and TRBJ2-1; 7 nucleotides line up with TRBD1. Germline trimming cut 6 bases from V and 0 bases from J; bases unmatched to any gene: 5. Germline CDR1 is MDHEN and CDR2 is SYDVKM. The CDR3 is 15 residues long. CDR3: CASSPTGNSYNEQFF. The CDR3 nucleotides are TGTGCCAGCAGCCCGACAGGGAACTCCTACAATGAGCAGTTCTTC.

The chain couples TRBV7-9 to TRBJ1-1, with 8 bases that match TRBD1. The CDR3 loop spans 16 amino acids. The germline V gene has CDR1 SEHNR and CDR2 FQNEAQ (reference sequence). J was trimmed by 2 bases and V by 1 base; bases with no gene match: 6. The DNA for the CDR3 is TGTGCCAGCAGCTTAGGACAGGGGACAACAAACACTGAAGCTTTCTTT. Its protein is CASSLGQGTTNTEAFF.

This clone was counted a few times. This chain joins TRBV19 and TRBJ1-5, with no clear D. CDR3 length: 15 amino acids. The V gene lost 3 bases and the J gene lost 9 bases, with 18 bases spanning the gap. CDR1 LNHDA and CDR2 SQIVND come from the germline V gene (reference sequence). This CDR3 is CASSIQSGSTGPQHF. The CDR3 DNA reads as TGTGCCAGTAGTATCCAATCGGGGAGCACTGGGCCCCAGCATTTT.

The genes are TRBV11-2 and TRBJ1-1; perhaps TRBD1 as D (6 bases). The CDR3 covers 13 residues. Germline assignment: CDR1 SGHAT and CDR2 FQNNGV. The V and J ends lost 3 bases and 7 bases respectively, with 12 bases between them. The CDR3 DNA is TGTGCCAGCAGCTTTCTCAGGGGTAATGAAGCTTTCTTT. Translation gives CASSFLRGNEAFF.

A single count supports this clone. The V call is TRBV4-1, the J call TRBJ2-6, with D hard to call. This CDR3 contains 14 residues. V was pared by 0 bases and J by 8 bases, with 8 bases between. Germline V CDR1 and CDR2: MGHRA, YSYEKL. The CDR3: CASSQDTVPNVLTF. The CDR3 DNA reads as TGCGCCAGCAGCCAAGATACTGTACCCAACGTCCTGACTTTC.